Detailed here is one TCR beta chain. Its antigen is not identified. This record comes from a study of blood T cells in healthy people across ages. Study observations and caveats: Age advanced and TCR beta diversity per million T cells fell, roughly linearly. With naive T cell percentage, TCR beta diversity showed a strong correlation.

Alongside a J-beta primer mix, a sample-barcoded 5' primer served in a second PCR lasting 7 to 11 cycles. TCRdb called the 5' RACE reads again in MiXCR, with one record for every CDR3 protein. The repertoire holds about 800,000 distinct CDR3 sequences, just under 25% seen once, with under 4.5% in the top ten. Germline CDR1 and CDR2: SGHVS and FQNEAQ. This CDR3 has 14 residues. Trimming left V 5 bases short and J 1 base short, with 12 bases between. These data are also associated with another study on T cells of mothers and their children. In that study: Donation came from three healthy Caucasian mothers together with their six children.

The rearrangement joins TRBV7-8 to TRBJ2-7; D is possibly TRBD2 (6 bases). The TCR sequence derives from a boy aged 5-17 years in good health. Sequencing input: blood. CDR3 in DNA: TGTGCCAGCAGCGTGGGACTGTTATCCTACGAGCAGTACTTC. This codes for CASSVGLLSYEQYF.